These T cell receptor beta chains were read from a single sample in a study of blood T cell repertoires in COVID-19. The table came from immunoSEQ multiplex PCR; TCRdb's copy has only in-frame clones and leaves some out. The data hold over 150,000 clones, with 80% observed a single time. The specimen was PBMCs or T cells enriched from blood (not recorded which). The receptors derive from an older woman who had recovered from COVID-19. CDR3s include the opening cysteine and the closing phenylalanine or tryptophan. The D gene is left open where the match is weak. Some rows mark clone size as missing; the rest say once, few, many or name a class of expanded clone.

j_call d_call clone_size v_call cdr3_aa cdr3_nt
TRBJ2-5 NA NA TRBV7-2 CASSTWTGGETQYF TGTGCCAGCAGCACCTGGACAGGAGGGGAGACCCAGTACTTC
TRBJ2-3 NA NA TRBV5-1 CASSPVGQGSGDTQYF TGCGCCAGCAGCCCCGTGGGGCAGGGCTCCGGGGATACGCAGTATTTT
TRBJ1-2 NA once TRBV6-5 CASTLKGDLTPGYTF TGTGCCAGCACCCTTAAGGGGGACCTCACTCCTGGCTACACCTTC
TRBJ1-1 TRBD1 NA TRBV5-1 CASSLGTGTGNTEAFF TGCGCCAGCAGCTTGGGGACCGGGACAGGGAACACTGAAGCTTTCTTT
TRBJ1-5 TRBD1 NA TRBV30 CAWSVGSGTASNQPQHF TGTGCCTGGAGTGTAGGCTCAGGGACAGCGAGCAATCAGCCCCAGCATTTT
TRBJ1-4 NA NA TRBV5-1 CASSLDWRGGEKLFF TGCGCCAGCAGCCTGGACTGGAGAGGGGGTGAAAAACTGTTTTTT
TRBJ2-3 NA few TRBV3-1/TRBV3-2 CASSQESPFTQYF TGTGCCAGCAGCCAAGAAAGCCCCTTTACGCAGTATTTT
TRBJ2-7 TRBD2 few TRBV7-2 CASSGQRGPTYEQYF TGTGCCAGCAGCGGCCAGCGGGGGCCTACCTACGAGCAGTACTTC
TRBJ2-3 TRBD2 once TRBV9 CASSVDLAGGPDTQYF TGTGCCAGCAGCGTAGATCTAGCGGGGGGTCCGGATACGCAGTATTTT
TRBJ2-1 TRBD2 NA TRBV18 CASSREAGGRNNEQFF TGTGCCAGCTCACGCGAAGCGGGGGGCAGAAACAATGAGCAGTTCTTC
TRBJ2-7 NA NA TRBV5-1 CASSFFPGPYEQYF TGCGCCAGCAGCTTTTTTCCCGGTCCGTACGAGCAGTACTTC
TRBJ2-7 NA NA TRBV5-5 CASSFYSYEQYF TGTGCCAGCAGCTTCTACAGCTACGAGCAGTACTTC
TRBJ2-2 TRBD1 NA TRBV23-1 CASSPKDRGRITGELFF TGCGCCAGCAGCCCCAAGGACAGGGGGCGCATTACCGGGGAGCTGTTTTTT
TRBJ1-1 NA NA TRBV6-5 CASSYFFQGSNTEAFF TGTGCCAGCAGTTATTTCTTCCAGGGATCGAACACTGAAGCTTTCTTT
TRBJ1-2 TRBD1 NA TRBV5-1 CASRLTGGSGYGYTF TGCGCCAGCAGGTTAACAGGGGGCTCTGGCTATGGCTACACCTTC
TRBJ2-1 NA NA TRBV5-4 CASSLTPNYNEQFF TGTGCCAGCAGCTTGACGCCTAACTACAATGAGCAGTTCTTC
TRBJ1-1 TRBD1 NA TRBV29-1 CSVEGQGATEAFF TGCAGCGTTGAAGGACAGGGGGCCACTGAAGCTTTCTTT
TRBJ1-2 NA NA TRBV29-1 CSVEDGGGDYGYTF TGCAGCGTTGAAGATGGGGGAGGGGACTATGGCTACACCTTC
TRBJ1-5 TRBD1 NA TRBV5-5 CASSLTGGVQPQHF TGTGCCAGCAGCTTAACAGGGGGCGTGCAGCCCCAGCATTTT
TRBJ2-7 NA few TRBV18 CASSPRIGQNYEQYF TGTGCCAGCTCACCACGAATCGGACAGAACTACGAGCAGTACTTC
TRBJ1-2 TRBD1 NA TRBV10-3 CAIGTGTGIYGYTF TGTGCCATCGGGACCGGGACAGGGATCTATGGCTACACCTTC
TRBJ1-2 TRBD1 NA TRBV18 CASSKETGIPLGYTF TGTGCCAGCTCAAAGGAGACAGGGATTCCTCTCGGCTACACCTTC
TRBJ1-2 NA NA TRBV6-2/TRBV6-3 CASSLSGNYGYTF TGTGCCAGCAGCCTCTCCGGTAACTATGGCTACACCTTC
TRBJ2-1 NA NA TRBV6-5 CASSNRYNEQFF TGTGCCAGCAGTAATAGATACAATGAGCAGTTCTTC
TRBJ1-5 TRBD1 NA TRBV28 CASSLARQGLSAQPQHF TGTGCCAGCAGTTTAGCTCGACAGGGGCTGTCGGCCCAGCCCCAGCATTTT
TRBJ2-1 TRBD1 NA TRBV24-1 CATSVKQGAYNEQFF TGTGCCACCAGTGTTAAACAGGGGGCCTACAATGAGCAGTTCTTC
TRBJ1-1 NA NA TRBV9 CASSLHGNTEAFF TGTGCCAGCAGCCTCCACGGGAACACTGAAGCTTTCTTT
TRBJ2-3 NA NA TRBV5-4 CASSLSHTDTQYF TGTGCCAGCAGCTTGTCCCACACAGATACGCAGTATTTT
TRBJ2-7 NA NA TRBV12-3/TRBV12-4 CASSFGGYEQYF TGTGCCAGCAGTTTTGGCGGCTACGAGCAGTACTTC
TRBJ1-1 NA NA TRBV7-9 CASSLRGGSEAFF TGTGCCAGCAGCTTACGGGGGGGATCTGAAGCTTTCTTT
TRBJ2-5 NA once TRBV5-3 CARSLGLEETQYF TGTGCCAGAAGCTTAGGACTGGAAGAGACCCAGTACTTC
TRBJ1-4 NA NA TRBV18 CASSSSGAPNEKLFF TGTGCCAGCTCATCCTCAGGGGCACCTAATGAAAAACTGTTTTTT
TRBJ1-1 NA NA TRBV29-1 CSVPAGGGTEAFF TGCAGCGTTCCCGCGGGTGGAGGCACTGAAGCTTTCTTT
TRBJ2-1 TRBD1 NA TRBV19 CASSRTGDSYNEQFF TGTGCCAGTAGTCGTACAGGGGACTCCTACAATGAGCAGTTCTTC
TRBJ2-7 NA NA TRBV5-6 CASSHAGYEQYF TGTGCCAGCAGCCATGCCGGCTACGAGCAGTACTTC
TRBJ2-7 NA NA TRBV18 CASSPGGKNEQYF TGTGCCAGCTCACCAGGCGGGAAAAATGAGCAGTACTTC
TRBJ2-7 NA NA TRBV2 CASSELQGGYYEQYF TGTGCCAGCAGTGAGCTCCAGGGGGGATACTACGAGCAGTACTTC
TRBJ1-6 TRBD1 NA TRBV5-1 CASSLNSQGARSPLHF TGCGCCAGCAGCTTGAATTCACAGGGGGCGCGATCACCCCTCCACTTT
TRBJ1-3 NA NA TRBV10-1 CASSEYRRRTADTIYF TGCGCCAGCAGTGAGTACAGGCGCAGGACCGCAGACACCATATATTTT
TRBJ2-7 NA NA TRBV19 CASSIEGAAPSYEQYF TGTGCCAGTAGTATAGAAGGGGCAGCCCCCTCCTACGAGCAGTACTTC
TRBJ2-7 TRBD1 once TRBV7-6 CASSHGQDYEQYF TGTGCCAGCAGCCATGGACAGGATTACGAGCAGTACTTC
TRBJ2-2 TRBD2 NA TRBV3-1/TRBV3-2 CASSQDFAGGTGELFF TGTGCCAGCAGCCAAGACTTCGCGGGGGGCACCGGGGAGCTGTTTTTT
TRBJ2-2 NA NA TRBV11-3 CASNWGDGELFF TGTGCCAGCAATTGGGGAGACGGGGAGCTGTTTTTT
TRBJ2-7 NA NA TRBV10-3 CAISAEGGPYEQYF TGTGCCATCAGTGCGGAGGGGGGGCCTTACGAGCAGTACTTC
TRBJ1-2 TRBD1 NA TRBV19 CASSQPGQTNYGYTF TGTGCCAGTAGTCAACCGGGACAGACAAACTATGGCTACACCTTC
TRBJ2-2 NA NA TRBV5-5 CASSLASPTGELFF TGTGCCAGCAGCTTGGCTAGCCCGACCGGGGAGCTGTTTTTT